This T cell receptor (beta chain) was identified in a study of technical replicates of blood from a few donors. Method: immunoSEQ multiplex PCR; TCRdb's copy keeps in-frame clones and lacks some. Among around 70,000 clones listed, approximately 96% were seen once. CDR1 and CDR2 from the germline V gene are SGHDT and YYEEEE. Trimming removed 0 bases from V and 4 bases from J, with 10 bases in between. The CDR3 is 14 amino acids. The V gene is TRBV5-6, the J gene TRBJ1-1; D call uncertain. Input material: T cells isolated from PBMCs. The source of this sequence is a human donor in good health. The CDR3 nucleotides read TGTGCCAGCAGCTTGGGGCGGTTTATCACTGAAGCTTTCTTT. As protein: CASSLGRFITEAFF.